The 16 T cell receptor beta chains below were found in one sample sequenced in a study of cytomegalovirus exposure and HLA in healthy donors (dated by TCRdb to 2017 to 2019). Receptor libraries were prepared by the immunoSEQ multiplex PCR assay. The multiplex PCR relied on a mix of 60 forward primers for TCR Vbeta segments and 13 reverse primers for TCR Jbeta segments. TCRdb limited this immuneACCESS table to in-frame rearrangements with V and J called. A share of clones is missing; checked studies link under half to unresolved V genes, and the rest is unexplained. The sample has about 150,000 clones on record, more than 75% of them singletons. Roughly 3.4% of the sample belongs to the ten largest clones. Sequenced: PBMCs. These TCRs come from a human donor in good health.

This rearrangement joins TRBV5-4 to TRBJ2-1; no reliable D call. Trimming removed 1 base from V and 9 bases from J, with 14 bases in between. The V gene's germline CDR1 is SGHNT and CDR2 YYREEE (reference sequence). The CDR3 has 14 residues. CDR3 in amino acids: CASSLCLGGCEQFF. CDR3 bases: TGTGCCAGCAGCTTGTGTCTAGGTGGGTGTGAGCAGTTCTTC.

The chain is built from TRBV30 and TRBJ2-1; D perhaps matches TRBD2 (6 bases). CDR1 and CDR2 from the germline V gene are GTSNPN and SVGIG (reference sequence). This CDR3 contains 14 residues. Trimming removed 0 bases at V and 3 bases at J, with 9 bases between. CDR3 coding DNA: TGTGCCTGGAGTGTAATCGGGGGCTACAATGAGCAGTTCTTC. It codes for CAWSVIGGYNEQFF.

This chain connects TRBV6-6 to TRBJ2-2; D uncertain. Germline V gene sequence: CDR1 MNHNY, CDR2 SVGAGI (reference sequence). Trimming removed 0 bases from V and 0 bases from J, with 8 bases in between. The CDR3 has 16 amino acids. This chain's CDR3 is CASSYSADSNTGELFF. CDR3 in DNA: TGTGCCAGCAGTTACTCGGCAGATTCGAACACCGGGGAGCTGTTTTTT.

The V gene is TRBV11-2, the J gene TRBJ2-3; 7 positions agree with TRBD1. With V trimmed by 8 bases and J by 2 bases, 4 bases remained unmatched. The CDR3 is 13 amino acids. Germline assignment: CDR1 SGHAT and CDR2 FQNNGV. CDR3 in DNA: TGTGCCAGCGGGACAGACTACACAGATACGCAGTATTTT. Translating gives CASGTDYTDTQYF. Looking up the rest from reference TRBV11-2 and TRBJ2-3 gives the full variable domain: EAGVAQSPRYKIIEKRQSVAFWCNPISGHATLYWYQQILGQGPKLLIQFQNNGVVDDSQLPKDRFSAERLKGVDSTLKIQPAKLEDSAVYLCASGTDYTDTQYFGPGTRLTVL.

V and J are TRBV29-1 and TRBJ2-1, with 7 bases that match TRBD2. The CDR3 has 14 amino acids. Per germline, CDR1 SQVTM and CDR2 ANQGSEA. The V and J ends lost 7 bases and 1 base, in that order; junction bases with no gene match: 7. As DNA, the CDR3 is TGCAGCGGAATGTTAGCGGGTTCCTACAATGAGCAGTTCTTC. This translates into CSGMLAGSYNEQFF.

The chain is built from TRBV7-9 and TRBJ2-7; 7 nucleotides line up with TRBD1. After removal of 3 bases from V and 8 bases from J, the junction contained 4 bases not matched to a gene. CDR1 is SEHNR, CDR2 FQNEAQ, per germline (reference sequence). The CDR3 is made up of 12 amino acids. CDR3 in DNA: TGTGCCAGCAGCTTTGACAGGGACCAGCAGTACTTC. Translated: CASSFDRDQQYF. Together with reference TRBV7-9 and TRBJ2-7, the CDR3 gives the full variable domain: DTGVSQNPRHKITKRGQNVTFRCDPISEHNRLYWYRQTLGQGPEFLTYFQNEAQLEKSRLLSDRFSAERPKGSFSTLEIQRTEQGDSAMYLCASSFDRDQQYFGPGTRLTVT.

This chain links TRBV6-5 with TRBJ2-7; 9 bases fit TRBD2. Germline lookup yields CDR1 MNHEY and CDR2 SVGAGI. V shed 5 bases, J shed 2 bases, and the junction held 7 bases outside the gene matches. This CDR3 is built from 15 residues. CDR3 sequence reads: CASSPKREAPYEQYF. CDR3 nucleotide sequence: TGTGCCAGCAGTCCCAAGCGGGAGGCTCCCTACGAGCAGTACTTC.

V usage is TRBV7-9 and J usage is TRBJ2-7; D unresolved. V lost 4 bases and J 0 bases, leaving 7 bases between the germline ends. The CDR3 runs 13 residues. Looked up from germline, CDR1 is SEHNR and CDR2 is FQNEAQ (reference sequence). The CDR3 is CASSSFGSYEQYF. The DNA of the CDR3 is TGTGCCAGCAGCTCTTTCGGCTCCTACGAGCAGTACTTC.

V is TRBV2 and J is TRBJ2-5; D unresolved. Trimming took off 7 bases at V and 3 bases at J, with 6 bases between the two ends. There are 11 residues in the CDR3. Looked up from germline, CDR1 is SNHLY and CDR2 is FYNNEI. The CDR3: CASKREETQYF. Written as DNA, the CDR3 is TGTGCCAGCAAAAGAGAAGAGACCCAGTACTTC.

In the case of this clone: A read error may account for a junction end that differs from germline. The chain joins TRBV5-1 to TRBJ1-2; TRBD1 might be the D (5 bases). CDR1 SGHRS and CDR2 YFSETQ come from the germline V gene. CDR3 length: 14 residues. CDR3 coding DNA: TGCGCCAGCAGCTTGGACGGGGGTAACTATGGCTACCCCTTC. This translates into CASSLDGGNYGYPF.

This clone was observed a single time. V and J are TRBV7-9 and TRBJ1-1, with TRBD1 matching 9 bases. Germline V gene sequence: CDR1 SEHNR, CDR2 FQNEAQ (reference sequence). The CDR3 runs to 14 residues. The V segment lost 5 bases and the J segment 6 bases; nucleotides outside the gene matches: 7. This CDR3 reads CASSRDRAFSEAFF. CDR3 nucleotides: TGTGCCAGCAGCAGGGACAGGGCGTTCTCTGAAGCTTTCTTT.

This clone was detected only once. The CDR3 loop reads CASRAGQYQPQHF. The CDR3 region has the DNA TGTGCCAGCAGAGCCGGACAGTATCAGCCCCAGCATTTT. The chain uses TRBV2 and TRBJ1-5; the D gene is possibly TRBD1 (6 bases). Per the germline V gene, CDR1 is SNHLY and CDR2 is FYNNEI. The germline V and J ends were trimmed by 6 bases and 5 bases, with 11 bases remaining between them. The CDR3 totals 13 residues.

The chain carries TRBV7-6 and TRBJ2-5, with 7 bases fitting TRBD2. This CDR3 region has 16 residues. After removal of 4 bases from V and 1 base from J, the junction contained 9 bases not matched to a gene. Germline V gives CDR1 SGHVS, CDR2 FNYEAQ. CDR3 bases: TGTGCCAGCAGCTCGAACCTCGTAGCGGGCCAAGAGACCCAGTACTTC. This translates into CASSSNLVAGQETQYF.

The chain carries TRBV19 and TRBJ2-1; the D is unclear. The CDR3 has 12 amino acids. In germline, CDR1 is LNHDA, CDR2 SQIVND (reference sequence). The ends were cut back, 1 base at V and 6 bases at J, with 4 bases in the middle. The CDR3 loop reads CASSIALNEQFF. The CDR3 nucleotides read TGTGCCAGTAGTATAGCCCTCAATGAGCAGTTCTTC. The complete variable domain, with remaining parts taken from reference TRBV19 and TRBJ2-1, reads DGGITQSPKYLFRKEGQNVTLSCEQNLNHDAMYWYRQDPGQGLRLIYYSQIVNDFQKGDIAEGYSVSREKKESFPLTVTSAQKNPTAFYLCASSIALNEQFFGPGTRLTVL.

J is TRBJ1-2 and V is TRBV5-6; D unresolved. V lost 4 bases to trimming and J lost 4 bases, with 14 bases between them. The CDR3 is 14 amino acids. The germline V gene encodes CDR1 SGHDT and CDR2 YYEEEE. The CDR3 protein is CASSPEGRSYGYTF. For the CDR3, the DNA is TGTGCCAGCAGCCCCGAGGGCAGGAGCTATGGCTACACCTTC.

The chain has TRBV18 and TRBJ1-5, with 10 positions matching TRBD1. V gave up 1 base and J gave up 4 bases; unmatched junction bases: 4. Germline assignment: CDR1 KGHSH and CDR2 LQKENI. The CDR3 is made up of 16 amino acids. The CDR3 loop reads CASSPRGQGTNQPQHF. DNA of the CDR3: TGTGCCAGCTCACCACGGGGACAGGGGACTAATCAGCCCCAGCATTTT.